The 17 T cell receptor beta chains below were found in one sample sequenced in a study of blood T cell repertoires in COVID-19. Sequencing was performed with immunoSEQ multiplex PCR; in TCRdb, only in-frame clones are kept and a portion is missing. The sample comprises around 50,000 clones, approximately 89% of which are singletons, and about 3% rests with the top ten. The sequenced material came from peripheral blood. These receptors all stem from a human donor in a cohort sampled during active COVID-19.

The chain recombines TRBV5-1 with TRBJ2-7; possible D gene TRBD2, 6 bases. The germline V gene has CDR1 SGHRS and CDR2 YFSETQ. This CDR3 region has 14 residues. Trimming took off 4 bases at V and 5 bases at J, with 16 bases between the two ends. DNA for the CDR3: TGCGCCAGCAGCCGCTCGCGGGGCCTAGACGAGCAGTACTTC. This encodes CASSRSRGLDEQYF.

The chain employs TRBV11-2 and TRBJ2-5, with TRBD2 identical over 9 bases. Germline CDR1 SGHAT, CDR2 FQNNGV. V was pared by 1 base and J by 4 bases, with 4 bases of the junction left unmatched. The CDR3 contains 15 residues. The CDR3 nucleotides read TGTGCCAGCAGCTTAGGCGGGAGGGCTAGAGAGACCCAGTACTTC. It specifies CASSLGGRARETQYF. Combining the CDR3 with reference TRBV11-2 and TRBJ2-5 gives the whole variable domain EAGVAQSPRYKIIEKRQSVAFWCNPISGHATLYWYQQILGQGPKLLIQFQNNGVVDDSQLPKDRFSAERLKGVDSTLKIQPAKLEDSAVYLCASSLGGRARETQYFGPGTRLLVL.

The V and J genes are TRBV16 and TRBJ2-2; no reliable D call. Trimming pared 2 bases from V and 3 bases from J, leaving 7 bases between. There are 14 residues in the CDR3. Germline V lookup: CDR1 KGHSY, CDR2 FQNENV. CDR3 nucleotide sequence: TGTGCCAGCAGCCAAACCCAGTACACCGGGGAGCTGTTTTTT. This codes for CASSQTQYTGELFF.

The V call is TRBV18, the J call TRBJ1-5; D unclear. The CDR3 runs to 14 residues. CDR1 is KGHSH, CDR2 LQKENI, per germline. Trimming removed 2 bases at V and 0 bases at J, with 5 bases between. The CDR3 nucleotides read TGTGCCAGCTCACCAATGTATAGCAATCAGCCCCAGCATTTT. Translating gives CASSPMYSNQPQHF.

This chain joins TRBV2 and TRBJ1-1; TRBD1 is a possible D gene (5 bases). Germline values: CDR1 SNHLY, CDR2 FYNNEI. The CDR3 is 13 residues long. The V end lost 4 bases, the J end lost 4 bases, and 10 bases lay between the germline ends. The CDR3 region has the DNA TGTGCCAGCAGTGGGCCTAGGGGCACTGAAGCTTTCTTT. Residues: CASSGPRGTEAFF.

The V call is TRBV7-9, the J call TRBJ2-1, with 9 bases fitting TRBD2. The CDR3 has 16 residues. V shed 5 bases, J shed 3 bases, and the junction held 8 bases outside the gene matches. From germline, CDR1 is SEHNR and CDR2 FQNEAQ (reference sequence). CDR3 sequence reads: CASSVTSGKNYNEQFF. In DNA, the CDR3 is TGTGCCAGCAGCGTGACTAGCGGAAAAAACTACAATGAGCAGTTCTTC.

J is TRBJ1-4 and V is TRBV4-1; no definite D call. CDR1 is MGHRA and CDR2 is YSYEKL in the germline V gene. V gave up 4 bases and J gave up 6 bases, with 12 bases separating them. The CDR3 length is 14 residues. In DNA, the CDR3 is TGCGCCAGCAGCCTCGACCCGGCGGATGAAAAACTGTTTTTT. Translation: CASSLDPADEKLFF.

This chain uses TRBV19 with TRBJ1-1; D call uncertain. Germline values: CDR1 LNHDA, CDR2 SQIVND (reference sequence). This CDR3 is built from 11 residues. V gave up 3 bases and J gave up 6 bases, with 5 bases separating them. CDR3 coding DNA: TGTGCCAGTAGTATCGTCTCTGAAGCTTTCTTT. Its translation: CASSIVSEAFF.

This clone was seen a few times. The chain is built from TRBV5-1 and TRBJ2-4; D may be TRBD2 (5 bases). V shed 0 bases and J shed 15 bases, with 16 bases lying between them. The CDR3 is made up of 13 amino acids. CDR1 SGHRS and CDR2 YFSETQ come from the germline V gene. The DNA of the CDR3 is TGCGCCAGCAGCTTGGAAATTGGACTCGCCCGGTACTTC. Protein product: CASSLEIGLARYF.

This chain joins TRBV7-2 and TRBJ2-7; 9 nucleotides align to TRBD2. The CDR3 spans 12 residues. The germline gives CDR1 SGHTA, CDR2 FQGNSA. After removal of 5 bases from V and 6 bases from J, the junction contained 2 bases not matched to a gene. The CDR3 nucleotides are TGTGCCAGCAGCCGTAGCGGGGGCGAGCAGTACTTC. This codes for CASSRSGGEQYF.

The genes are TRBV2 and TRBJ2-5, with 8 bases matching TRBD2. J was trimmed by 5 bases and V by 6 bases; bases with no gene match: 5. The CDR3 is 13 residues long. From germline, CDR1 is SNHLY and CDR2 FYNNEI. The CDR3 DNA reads TGTGCCAGCAGACGGGGGGGGCAGGAGACCCAGTACTTC. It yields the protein CASRRGGQETQYF.

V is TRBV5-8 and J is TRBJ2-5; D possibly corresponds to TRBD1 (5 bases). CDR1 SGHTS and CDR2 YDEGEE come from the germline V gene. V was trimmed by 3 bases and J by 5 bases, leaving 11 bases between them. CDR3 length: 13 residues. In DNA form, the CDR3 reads TGTGCCAGCAGCTCCCAGGGTCCGGAGACCCAGTACTTC. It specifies CASSSQGPETQYF.

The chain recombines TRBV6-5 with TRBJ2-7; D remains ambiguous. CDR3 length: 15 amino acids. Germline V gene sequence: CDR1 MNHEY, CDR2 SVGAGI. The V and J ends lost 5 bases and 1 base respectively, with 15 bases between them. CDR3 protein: CASSRRGSLSYEQYF. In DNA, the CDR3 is TGTGCCAGCAGTCGCCGCGGTTCTTTATCCTACGAGCAGTACTTC.

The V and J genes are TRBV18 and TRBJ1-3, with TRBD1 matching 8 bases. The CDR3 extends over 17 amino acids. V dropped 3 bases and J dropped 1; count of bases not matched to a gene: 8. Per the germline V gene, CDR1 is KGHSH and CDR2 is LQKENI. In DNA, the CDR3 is TGTGCCAGCTCACCCCTGGGCGACAGGGGTTCTGGAAACACCATATATTTT. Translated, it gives CASSPLGDRGSGNTIYF.

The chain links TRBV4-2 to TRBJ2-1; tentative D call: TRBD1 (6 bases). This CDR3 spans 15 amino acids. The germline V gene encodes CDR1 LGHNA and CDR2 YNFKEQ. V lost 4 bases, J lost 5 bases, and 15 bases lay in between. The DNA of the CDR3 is TGTGCCAGCAGCCGGGACATTAGGGCCAACAATGAGCAGTTCTTC. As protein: CASSRDIRANNEQFF.

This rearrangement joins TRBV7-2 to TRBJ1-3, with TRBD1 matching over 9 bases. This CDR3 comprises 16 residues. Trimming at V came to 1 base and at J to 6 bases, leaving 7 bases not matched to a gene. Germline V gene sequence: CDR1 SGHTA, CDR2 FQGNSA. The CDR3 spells CASSLEGTGSTNTIYF. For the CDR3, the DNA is TGTGCCAGCAGCTTAGAAGGGACAGGGAGTACAAACACCATATATTTT.

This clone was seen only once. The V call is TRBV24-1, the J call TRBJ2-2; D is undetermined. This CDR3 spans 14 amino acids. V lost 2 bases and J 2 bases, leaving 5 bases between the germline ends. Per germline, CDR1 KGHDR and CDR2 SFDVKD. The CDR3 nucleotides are TGTGCCACCAGTGATTCCCTTAACACCGGGGAGCTGTTTTTT. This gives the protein CATSDSLNTGELFF.